This TCR beta chain was captured by sequencing in a study of cytomegalovirus exposure and HLA in healthy donors. The germline V gene encodes CDR1 SNHLY and CDR2 FYNNEI. This CDR3 comprises 16 residues. V was pared by 0 bases and J by 5 bases, with 0 bases of the junction left unmatched. Study-wide points: TCR beta V- and J-gene trimming, according to a later analysis, was linked to a missense DCLRE1C variant.

As to this clone: As yet, its antigen is unknown.

A multiplex PCR was run with 60 Vbeta primers and 13 Jbeta primers. This table comes from immunoSEQ multiplex PCR, and its TCRdb copy is limited to in-frame clones, with some not included. The repertoire holds 90,000 to 120,000 clones, around three quarters seen once, with 4.2% in the top ten. This clonotype was obtained from a male donor in good health and CMV-seronegative. Sequenced input: PBMCs. The chain has TRBV2 and TRBJ2-2, with 13 bases fitting TRBD2. CDR3 sequence reads: CASSEATSGRTGELFF. For the CDR3, the DNA is TGTGCCAGCAGTGAAGCGACTAGCGGGAGGACCGGGGAGCTGTTTTTT.